This TCR beta chain was sequenced during a study of glioma-infiltrating T cells after dendritic cell vaccination. The table came from immunoSEQ multiplex PCR; TCRdb's copy has only in-frame clones and leaves some out. This table holds tens of thousands of clones, approximately 81% found once. This receptor was identified in a human donor with glioblastoma. Sequencing was performed on blood, taken before dendritic cell vaccination.

The CDR3 DNA is TGTGCCAGCTGTCCGACAGGGAACTCACCCCTCCACTTT. Its protein is CASCPTGNSPLHF. This rearrangement joins TRBV18 to TRBJ1-6, with 7 bases that match TRBD1. Germline values: CDR1 KGHSH, CDR2 LQKENI. The CDR3 loop spans 13 amino acids. V was pared by 7 bases and J by 10 bases, with 7 bases of the junction left unmatched.